This paragraph reports one T cell receptor beta chain. The antigen remains undetermined. This entry is derived from a study of graft-versus-host responses after intestinal transplantation. Study-wide points: Recipient bone marrow held GvH clones, some seen earlier in ileum or blood.

TCRdb's copy holds only in-frame clones and misses some; the assay was immunoSEQ multiplex PCR. The table shows about 31,000 clones, with just under 85% occurring only once. The CDR3 length is 15 residues. Trimming took 5 bases from V and 1 from J; bases not matched to a gene: 6. The V gene's germline CDR1 is PRHDT and CDR2 FYEKMQ (reference sequence). Here the sequenced sample was unstimulated CD8+ T cells sorted from spleen or lymph node cells, taken before intestinal transplant. The chain uses TRBV13 and TRBJ1-1; 8 bases align to TRBD1. The receptor comes from a human donor who received an intestinal transplant. The CDR3 sequence is CASSNTDRGNTEAFF. The CDR3 DNA is TGTGCCAGCAGCAACACCGACAGGGGGAACACTGAAGCTTTCTTT.